The 6 T cell receptor beta chains below come from one sample, sequenced in a study of CD8 T cells in Susac syndrome. Reverse transcription of roughly 0.45 to 1 ug RNA was carried out with random hexamers. Using its own MiXCR run on the immunoSEQ multiplex PCR reads, TCRdb lists one record per CDR3 protein. The data show approximately 150,000 distinct CDR3 sequences, 90% to 96% seen once. Source material: CD4+ T cells from PBMCs. The receptors stem from a human donor with Susac syndrome.

This clonotype was detected only once. The V gene is TRBV12-3 or TRBV12-4, the J gene TRBJ2-1, with D perhaps matching TRBD2 (6 bases). The CDR3 contains 14 residues. Between the trimmed V and J ends, which lost 3 bases and 9 bases, there was a span of 15 bases. CDR3 DNA: TGTGCCAGCAGTTTGCCCCTCAATAGCGGTGAGCAGTTCTTC. Residues: CASSLPLNSGEQFF.

The V and J genes are TRBV2 and TRBJ1-6; D gene uncertain. This CDR3 comprises 11 residues. From germline, CDR1 is SNHLY and CDR2 FYNNEI. V was pared by 3 bases and J by 11 bases, with 5 bases between. Written as DNA, the CDR3 is TGTGCCAGCAGTGAGGGCACACCCCTCCACTTT. It encodes CASSEGTPLHF.

The chain links TRBV20-1 to TRBJ2-5; D ambiguous. This CDR3 is built from 14 residues. V was pared by 0 bases and J by 4 bases, with 12 bases between. The germline V gene has CDR1 DFQATT and CDR2 SNEGSKA (reference sequence). CDR3 nucleotides: TGCAGTGCTAGAGACCCGTCTAGAGGAGAGACCCAGTACTTC. Its translation is CSARDPSRGETQYF.

The chain has TRBV20-1 and TRBJ1-1; possible D gene TRBD1, 6 bases. Germline V gene data show CDR1 as DFQATT and CDR2 as SNEGSKA (reference sequence). Deletions cut 0 bases from V and 6 bases from J, with 8 bases between. CDR3 length: 12 residues. The CDR3 is CSAREGGAEAFF. The DNA for the CDR3 is TGCAGTGCTAGAGAGGGGGGCGCTGAAGCTTTCTTT.

The rearrangement uses TRBV20-1 and TRBJ2-5, with TRBD2 as a possible D gene (5 bases). The CDR3 loop spans 14 amino acids. Trimming took off 6 bases at V and 2 bases at J, with 16 bases between the two ends. In germline, CDR1 is DFQATT, CDR2 SNEGSKA (reference sequence). CDR3 DNA: TGCAGTGCCCCATCTCCTTGGAGGCAAGAGACCCAGTACTTC. Protein sequence: CSAPSPWRQETQYF.

This rearrangement joins TRBV6-5 to TRBJ1-5; TRBD1 aligns across 7 bases. This CDR3 region has 13 residues. Germline CDR1 reads MNHEY; CDR2 reads SVGAGI. The junction had 5 bases not matched to a gene; V was cut back by 6 bases and J by 6 bases. DNA of the CDR3: TGTGCCAGCAGCCCGAGGGGGCGTCAGCCCCAGCATTTT. This translates into CASSPRGRQPQHF.